This T cell receptor beta chain was obtained from a study of blood T cells in healthy people across ages. Study-wide points: Whereas aged donors had fewer naive CD4+ cells, long-lived donors had more of them and higher diversity.

V was cut by 6 bases and J by 2 bases, with 10 bases left in between. The CDR3 covers 13 residues. Alongside a J-beta primer mix, a sample-barcoded 5' primer served in a second PCR lasting roughly 7 to 12 cycles. TCRdb analysed the 5' RACE reads with MiXCR anew, one entry per CDR3 protein. The sample carries fewer than 950,000 distinct CDR3 sequences, around 36% recorded once. This clonotype was observed a handful of times. Its specificity is unknown. Material: blood. The rearrangement links TRBV12-3 or TRBV12-4 to TRBJ1-2; D remains ambiguous. The source is a man aged 18 to 30 in good health. The DNA for the CDR3 is TGTGCCAGCAGCATAGTGCAGAACTATGGCTACACCTTC. The encoded protein is CASSIVQNYGYTF.